The present T cell receptor beta chain was sequenced within a study of cytomegalovirus exposure and HLA in healthy donors (dated by TCRdb to about 2017). Study-wide context: An earlier analysis of fewer than 750 of the donors reported about 280 Gb of sequence data and 117 million unique TCR beta sequences obtained from 150 million to 200 million T cells. The later analysis used no new phenotypic data to find candidate immune exposures, relying instead on TCR beta sequences and their occurrence across donors. Donor age, sex, ethnicity and CMV serostatus were compiled alongside the repertoire data. Of the 300 to 500 genotyped donors, 81% were placed in the genetic ancestry cluster associated with self-reported Caucasian donors. The aim of the study was to test whether cataloging public T cell receptors could identify signatures of past pathogen exposure. The number of donors typed differed by locus, with 629-630 for A, B, C, DRB1 and DQB1, around 500 for DQA1, 600 to 610 for DPA1, and some 440 for DPB1. Besides the first cohort of roughly 700 subjects, a separate validation cohort made up of over 95 different subjects was used. Using immunosequencing, the study profiled T cell repertoires from fewer than 850 subjects and related those repertoires to cytomegalovirus serostatus. In an earlier analysis of 587 of the donors, high-throughput TCR beta sequencing was used to judge whether each TCR beta V gene segment behaved as functional or pseudogenic. An early release covering around 630 HLA-typed donors comprised 300 to 350 gigabases of sequencing data and roughly 86 million unique TCR sequences. Among a few hundred genotyped donors of the cohort, an average of approximately 230,000 unique TCR beta nucleotide sequences were sequenced per donor, about a sixth of them non-productive. A later analysis re-analyzed previously published TCR beta repertoires from about 600 donors and added high-resolution HLA genotyping to study TCR occurrence patterns. Several DR-DQ haplotypes were handled as single units for association and clustering because linkage in the cohort was strong. To predict cytomegalovirus infection status, the study brought together high-throughput TCR immunosequencing, statistical association of individual TCRs with disease status, and machine learning. In a later genetic analysis, genome-wide SNP genotypes for about three fifths of the roughly 670 donors were used, and that subset was treated as a discovery cohort. Every repertoire in the discovery cohort had been generated on one and the same sequencing platform. Both class I and class II loci were covered by HLA typing, at four-digit resolution. Paper-wide results and their limitations: According to the authors, the approach could potentially be generalized to other disease states and immunological phenotypes. This cohort had only TCR beta chains sequenced, and the lack of alpha or paired-chain data limited which features could be detected. A further reported finding was that TCR beta sequences accurately predicted the HLA-A and HLA-B alleles for most subjects in the first cohort. A cluster of highly shared sequence variants was judged likely to be a technical artifact of the sequencing pipeline. Three of the identified cytomegalovirus-associated TCR beta chains were confirmed in vitro to be specific for cytomegalovirus antigens. V-gene and J-gene trimming of TCR beta chains was associated with a missense DCLRE1C variant in a later genetic analysis, and the association was replicated in an independent cohort. Cytomegalovirus status was reported to be diagnosed by the classifier with high specificity and sensitivity in both the original and validation cohorts. A later analysis reported that several top co-occurrence clusters appeared linked to parvovirus B19, influenza, CMV and Epstein-Barr virus. Because the 87-base-pair reads could not distinguish some IMGT-functional V segments, including TRBV6-2 and TRBV6-3, those segments were excluded. The earlier analysis of approximately 590 of the donors excluded 15 to 20 rarely observed V segments, including chromosome 9 orphons, because counts were too low. A later analysis found that most CMV-associated TCR beta chains appeared HLA-restricted, with HLA associations seemingly driven largely by CMV exposure. Broadly in line with IMGT annotations, most TCR beta V segments showed up in productive rearrangements about 87% or about 30% of the time in an earlier analysis of several hundred of the donors. For the cohort, immune exposure information was limited to CMV serostatus. When HLA alleles, especially DR and DQ, strongly co-occurred, attributing TCR associations to individual alleles was difficult. At a false discovery rate of 0.05, a later analysis linked about 17,000 TCR beta sequences to specific HLA alleles. Linkage disequilibrium might explain the correlated functional status among segregating V segments, but an unknown experimental factor could not be ruled out. Because some donors lacked HLA typing at each locus, the association tests relied only on the typed subset. A total of about 150 TCR beta chains were listed by the study as associated with cytomegalovirus. In a later genetic analysis, fewer N-insertions in productive TCRs were reported among donors in an Asian-associated ancestry cluster than the approximately 630-donor mean. The presence/absence analyses assumed that sequencing depth was roughly uniform across donors, and that assumption may not be true. Across donors, most TCR sequences were observed very rarely, whereas some public TCRs were present in many individuals. According to a later analysis, TCR association rates differed among HLA loci, with DRB1 alleles showing the most associated TCRs and HLA-C alleles showing the fewest. In a later analysis, HLA-associated TCR beta chains were found to be more clonally expanded and to have lower generation probabilities than equally common non-associated chains.

On this clone: This clone's antigen is unknown. Base qualities are missing; no much larger clone stands one base away.

The cohort consisted of approximately 690 healthy bone marrow donors. At the time of sampling, every cohort member was nominally healthy, though immune exposures that went unrecorded were likely present. The donor tested CMV seronegative and was one of the 352 seronegative cohort members. A peripheral blood sample was provided by each donor, and peripheral blood mononuclear cells were used for TCR beta sequencing. Genomic DNA extraction from the blood cell samples was performed with the Qiagen DNeasy Blood Extraction Kit. Via the germline V gene, CDR1 is MGHDK and CDR2 SYGVNS. V lost 2 bases and J lost 3 bases; the stretch between them is 16 bases long. CDR3 length: 16 amino acids, cysteine to phenylalanine. The CDR3 DNA has 48 bases and is translated from base 1. The library was built by means of the immunoSEQ multiplex PCR assay. The multiplex PCR relied on a mix of 60 forward primers for TCR Vbeta segments and 13 reverse primers for TCR Jbeta segments. Amplification of the CDR3 region of rearranged TCR beta genes was performed with a multiplex PCR assay on genomic DNA. Amplified TCR beta libraries were sequenced as 87-base-pair reads on the Illumina HiSeq System. The authors' pipeline ran thus. A later analysis tallied tens of millions of unique TCR beta chains across the 660 or so repertoires, and about 12 million of those chains were shared by two or more donors. Raw reads were error-corrected and collapsed into unique sequences by a nearest-neighbor algorithm in which closely related sequences were merged to remove PCR and sequencing errors. Alignment of CDR3 sequences to IMGT reference sequences was used to assign V, D and J gene segments. For a sequence to be retained, a match of at least six nucleotides to both a V gene segment and a J gene segment was required. A rearrangement was called productive if the CDR3 had no stop codons and remained in frame with V and J, and every other rearrangement was called non-productive. Following IMGT convention, CDR3 was defined as the stretch from the second conserved V-encoded cysteine up to the conserved J-encoded phenylalanine. The earlier analysis of about 610 of the donors excluded sequences that lacked an unambiguous match to a single V gene segment. In an earlier analysis of about 590 of the donors, a V segment was called functional when productive rearrangements were above 56.7%, and segregating when the standard deviation between donors exceeded 5%. A statistical classification framework was built for diagnosing cytomegalovirus status from the catalog of TCR beta chain sequences. V and J gene assignment, in a later analysis, came from comparing TCR nucleotide sequences with IMGT/GENE-DB human TR gene sequences. The TCRdist pipeline was used in a later analysis to assign CDR3 sequences and most-parsimonious VDJ recombination scenarios. In a later analysis, every TCR beta chain was defined by the combination of its CDR3 amino acid sequence and its V-gene family, and reads without a unique V-gene family were dropped. To address suspected cross-contamination and a sequencing artifact, a later analysis removed approximately 590 highly shared, low-generation-probability nucleotide sequences. For each public chain, a later analysis derived a clonal expansion index from normalized ranks of inferred template counts within each repertoire. Generation probabilities in a later analysis came from a VDJ recombination model fitted to out-of-frame rearrangements, and those results were checked against IGoR. Hypergeometric tests were used in a later analysis to score TCR-TCR, TCR-HLA and TCR-CMV co-occurrence, with a repertoire-size bias correction applied to the TCR pairs. To estimate false discovery rates, a later analysis permuted the HLA or CMV assignments 20 times. A later analysis grouped co-occurring TCRs with DBSCAN, adding TCRdist sequence similarity when clustering within HLA-allele-positive subsets. Repertoires with fewer than 30,000 or more than 120,000 public chains, plus five repertoires with anomalous nucleotide sharing, were excluded from co-occurrence clustering. TCRdb obtained this table from immuneACCESS and retained in-frame rearrangements with V and J assigned. These tables miss some clones; where compared with another copy, unresolved V genes account for less than half of the shortfall, and the remainder is unexplained. V and J calls and clone size come straight from that table; D and trimming were deduced from the DNA. The sample table records some 180,000 clones; 60% to 85% of these occur just once. The ten largest clones capture 2.5% to 3.5% of the sample.

The sample was PBMCs. The chain was built from TRBV25-1 and TRBJ1-2; TRBD1 is perhaps the D gene, given 5 matching bases. This receptor was identified in a male donor in good health and CMV-seronegative. The nucleotide sequence reads TGTGCCAGCAGTGAACCGTATCAGGGATCGGACTATGGCTACACCTTC. Translated, this is CASSEPYQGSDYGYTF.